The rows below give T cell receptor beta chains drawn from one sample of a study of T cell responses to AZD1222 COVID-19 vaccine. TCRdb's copy holds only in-frame clones and misses some; the assay was immunoSEQ multiplex PCR. The sample has 130,000 or so clones; 80% to 90% are singletons. Sequencing was performed on peripheral blood, taken on day 0 of AZD1222 vaccination. The receptors were sampled from an adult in good health. Each CDR3 is given with its conserved first and last residue. The order of the fields is V gene, clone size, J gene, CDR3 length, D gene, CDR3 DNA, CDR3 protein. D genes are given only for firm matches. Part of the rows lack a size; the others show once, few, many or a class for expanded clones.

V: TRBV4-1
size: -
J: TRBJ2-5
length: 16
D: TRBD1
DNA: TGCGCCAGCAGCCCCGCGGCGACAGGGGGCTCAGAGACCCAGTACTTC
CDR3: CASSPAATGGSETQYF

V: TRBV10-3
size: -
J: TRBJ1-4
length: 15
D: TRBD1
DNA: TGTGCCATCAGTGAATCGGGGACAGCTAATGAAAAACTGTTTTTT
CDR3: CAISESGTANEKLFF

V: TRBV27
size: -
J: TRBJ2-7
length: 15
D: -
DNA: TGTGCCAGCAGTGCCAACCCTAGCTTCCCCTACGAGCAGTACTTC
CDR3: CASSANPSFPYEQYF

V: TRBV11-2
size: -
J: TRBJ1-1
length: 16
D: -
DNA: TGTGCCAGCAGCTTAGTATGGGGGGATAGGAACACTGAAGCTTTCTTT
CDR3: CASSLVWGDRNTEAFF

V: TRBV7-9
size: -
J: TRBJ2-3
length: 13
D: -
DNA: TGTGCCAGCAGCTTAGCGGTCACAGATACGCAGTATTTT
CDR3: CASSLAVTDTQYF

V: TRBV19
size: -
J: TRBJ2-1
length: 13
D: -
DNA: TGTGCCAGTATCGGGGATTTGAGGAATGAGCAGTTCTTC
CDR3: CASIGDLRNEQFF

V: TRBV29-1
size: -
J: TRBJ1-2
length: 14
D: -
DNA: TGCAGCGTTACTCCGGGCCGACTGGGGGGAGGCTACACCTTC
CDR3: CSVTPGRLGGGYTF

V: TRBV6-5
size: once
J: TRBJ2-5
length: 15
D: TRBD1
DNA: TGTGCCAGCAGTTACTCGAGGACAGGAACGCAGACCCAGTACTTC
CDR3: CASSYSRTGTQTQYF

V: TRBV4-1
size: -
J: TRBJ2-7
length: 16
D: TRBD2
DNA: TGCGCCAGCAGCCTCTCGACTAGCGGGACCGTTTACGAGCAGTACTTC
CDR3: CASSLSTSGTVYEQYF

V: TRBV30
size: -
J: TRBJ1-1
length: 13
D: TRBD1
DNA: TGTGCCTGGAGTGTGACAGGGCCCACTGAAGCTTTCTTT
CDR3: CAWSVTGPTEAFF

V: TRBV3-1/TRBV3-2
size: -
J: TRBJ1-2
length: 14
D: -
DNA: TGTGCCAGCAGCCCAGTCGCCTCCAACTATGGCTACACCTTC
CDR3: CASSPVASNYGYTF

V: TRBV12-3/TRBV12-4
size: -
J: TRBJ1-2
length: 13
D: -
DNA: TGTGCCAGCAGTTTAGACCGAATCTATGGCTACACCTTC
CDR3: CASSLDRIYGYTF

V: TRBV30
size: -
J: TRBJ1-5
length: 13
D: -
DNA: TGTGCCTGGAGCGAAGACGGCAATCAGCCCCAGCATTTT
CDR3: CAWSEDGNQPQHF

V: TRBV30
size: -
J: TRBJ2-7
length: 11
D: -
DNA: TGTGCCTGGAGTGCCAGCTACGAGCAGTACTTC
CDR3: CAWSASYEQYF

V: TRBV10-3
size: -
J: TRBJ2-1
length: 13
D: TRBD1
DNA: TGTGCCACCAGACAGGGGGCGGGCGATGAGCAGTTCTTC
CDR3: CATRQGAGDEQFF

V: TRBV18
size: -
J: TRBJ1-1
length: 15
D: -
DNA: TGTGCCAGCTCACGAGGCGTAGTCGAGGTCACTGAAGCTTTCTTT
CDR3: CASSRGVVEVTEAFF

V: TRBV5-3
size: -
J: TRBJ1-2
length: 14
D: TRBD1
DNA: TGTGCCAGAAGCTTAAAACAGGGGCCATATGGCTACACCTTC
CDR3: CARSLKQGPYGYTF

V: TRBV12-3/TRBV12-4
size: -
J: TRBJ1-2
length: 12
D: -
DNA: TGTGCCAGCAAAAAAGGACAACGTGGCTACACCTTC
CDR3: CASKKGQRGYTF

V: TRBV7-2
size: -
J: TRBJ2-7
length: 15
D: -
DNA: TGTGCCAGCAGCTTAGAGTGGGGGGCCAGATACGAGCAGTACTTC
CDR3: CASSLEWGARYEQYF

V: TRBV28
size: -
J: TRBJ1-2
length: 15
D: TRBD1
DNA: TGTGCCAGCAGTTTAGGACAGGGGCGTTGGTATGGCTACACCTTC
CDR3: CASSLGQGRWYGYTF

V: TRBV15
size: -
J: TRBJ2-5
length: 14
D: -
DNA: TGTGCCACCAGCAGCCCAACCTCATACAGCCTCAGATACTTC
CDR3: CATSSPTSYSLRYF

V: TRBV21-1
size: few
J: TRBJ2-3
length: 16
D: -
DNA: TGTGCCAGCGCCCTGATGGTAGCGGACTACACAGATACGCAGTATTTT
CDR3: CASALMVADYTDTQYF

V: TRBV27
size: -
J: TRBJ1-2
length: 13
D: -
DNA: TGTGCCAGCAGTTTATCGATATACTATGGCTACACCTTC
CDR3: CASSLSIYYGYTF

V: TRBV13
size: once
J: TRBJ2-3
length: 15
D: TRBD1
DNA: TGTGCCAGCAGCTCTGACAGGGGATTCACAGATACGCAGTATTTT
CDR3: CASSSDRGFTDTQYF

V: TRBV7-3
size: once
J: TRBJ2-5
length: 16
D: -
DNA: TGTGCCAGCAGTCCCGGGCTTGCGCTGTTCCAAGAGACCCAGTACTTC
CDR3: CASSPGLALFQETQYF